A selection of T cell receptor beta chains follows, all from one sample in a study of metastatic and nonmetastatic thyroid tumors. TCRdb reanalyzed the PCR reads with MiXCR. The sample lists about 4,900 clones; 34% were seen once. Sequenced sample: adjacent normal tissue. The source of these receptors is a male donor with papillary thyroid cancer or a benign thyroid nodule (not recorded which). Some clones in this sample may be carry-over from other donors' samples. CDR3s include the opening cysteine and the closing phenylalanine or tryptophan. The D gene is left open where the match is weak.

V: TRBV28
D: TRBD1
CDR3: CASSFGTGHYGYTF

V: TRBV3-1
D: TRBD1
CDR3: CASSHGTGRGGKNEKLFF

V: TRBV25-1
D: .
CDR3: CASSESTSGNEKLFF

V: TRBV2
D: TRBD1
CDR3: CASNRQGPNYGYTF

V: TRBV24-1
D: TRBD1
CDR3: CATSDMTGGLHGYTF

V: TRBV11-2
D: TRBD2
CDR3: CASSLLAGGQETQYF

V: TRBV20-1
D: .
CDR3: CSASNGASVDEQFF

V: TRBV11-3
D: .
CDR3: CASSWKEGTEAFF

V: TRBV14
D: .
CDR3: CASSQDHPGRNNSPLHF

V: TRBV6-1
D: TRBD2
CDR3: CASSSYVLADDNEQFF

V: TRBV20-1
D: TRBD2
CDR3: CSATLAGGPSEQFF

V: TRBV4-3
D: TRBD2
CDR3: CASSPGLVLNEQFF

V: TRBV27
D: TRBD1
CDR3: CASRKGAEETQYF

V: TRBV20-1
D: TRBD2
CDR3: CSASGAGGTEQYF

V: TRBV20-1
D: TRBD1
CDR3: CSYTGGRGTEAFF

V: TRBV29-1
D: TRBD2
CDR3: CSVPRAGALGEQYF